The TCR beta chain under discussion was sequenced for a study of identical twins. Study outcomes and limitations: When twins shared out-of-frame alpha sequences, those sequences had excess low generation probability.

The CDR3 contains 14 residues. Trimming stripped 0 bases from V and 3 bases from J, with 9 bases between. CDR1 and CDR2 from the germline V gene are LGHNA and YSLEER. With respect to this clonotype: Its antigen is not known.

TCRdb reprocessed the 5' RACE reads with MiXCR, giving one entry per CDR3 protein. The sample shows around 490,000 distinct CDR3 sequences, about 13% of them seen only once. The same data also contributed to another study, on yellow fever vaccine responses in identical twins.

Sequencing was done on a sample of CD4+ T cells sorted from blood. The receptor was derived from a woman younger than 35 in good health. This sequence joins TRBV4-3 and TRBJ2-7; D is uncertain. CDR3 in amino acids: CASSQELAYYEQYF. Here the CDR3 DNA reads TGCGCCAGCAGCCAAGAGCTCGCATACTACGAGCAGTACTTC.